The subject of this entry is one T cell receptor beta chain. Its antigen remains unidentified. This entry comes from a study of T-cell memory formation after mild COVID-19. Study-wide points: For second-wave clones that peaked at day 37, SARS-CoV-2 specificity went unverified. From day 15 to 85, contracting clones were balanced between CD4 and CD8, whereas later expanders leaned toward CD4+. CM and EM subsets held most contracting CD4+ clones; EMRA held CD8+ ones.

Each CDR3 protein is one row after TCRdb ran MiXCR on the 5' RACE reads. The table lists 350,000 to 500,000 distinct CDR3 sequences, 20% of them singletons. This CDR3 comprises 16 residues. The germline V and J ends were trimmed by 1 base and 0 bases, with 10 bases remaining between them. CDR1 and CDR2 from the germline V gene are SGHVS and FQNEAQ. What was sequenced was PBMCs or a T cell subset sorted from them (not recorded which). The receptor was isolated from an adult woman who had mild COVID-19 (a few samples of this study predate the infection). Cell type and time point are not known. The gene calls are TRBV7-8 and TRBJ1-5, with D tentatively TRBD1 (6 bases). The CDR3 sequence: CASSLEGTLSNQPQHF. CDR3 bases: TGTGCCAGCAGCTTAGAGGGGACACTTAGCAATCAGCCCCAGCATTTT.